The present T cell receptor (beta chain) was sequenced within a study of identical twins. TCRdb reprocessed the 5' RACE reads via MiXCR and lists one record per CDR3 protein. The sample includes some 590,000 distinct CDR3 sequences, 7.5% to 10% seen only once; the top ten take 2.5% to 3%. The sample holds many counts of this clonotype. Trimming stripped 7 bases from V and 5 bases from J, with 18 bases between. The CDR3 is 15 residues long. CDR1 and CDR2 from the germline V gene are MDHEN and SYDVKM. This sample was also put to use in a study of yellow fever vaccine responses in identical twins.

This sequence originates from a woman in her late teens or twenties in good health. The sequencing sample was made of PBMCs. This chain links TRBV28 with TRBJ2-1; possibly TRBD2 for D (7 bases). The CDR3 sequence: CASKGGGGPHNEQFF. The CDR3 coding sequence is TGTGCCAGCAAAGGTGGCGGGGGCCCCCACAATGAGCAGTTCTTC.